What follows describes a single T cell receptor (beta chain). Its antigen is as yet unknown. The data were taken from a study of T cell responses to AZD1222 COVID-19 vaccine. Findings and limits, study-wide: Researchers took repertoire samples only after the peak T cell response had come.

Germline CDR1 and CDR2: SNHLY and FYNNEI. The CDR3 covers 14 residues. V gave up 7 bases and J gave up 5 bases; unmatched junction bases: 10. Generated by immunoSEQ multiplex PCR, the TCRdb table keeps only in-frame clones and is missing some. The sample yields more than 150,000 clones, approximately 90% seen once. This sequence was found in an adult who received the AZD1222 COVID-19 vaccine. The chain links TRBV2 to TRBJ1-2; 7 positions match TRBD1. The specimen was peripheral blood, collected 28 days after the second AZD1222 dose. CDR3 coding DNA: TGTGCCAGCAAGCCGGGACAGCAGAATTATGGCTACACCTTC. Amino acid sequence: CASKPGQQNYGYTF.